This T cell receptor (beta chain) came from a study of shared clonotypes between healthy human individuals. Naive CD45RA+ and memory CD45RA-negative subsets were split from CD4+ cells. Notes on this clone: Other nucleotide sequences from this sample produce the same CDR3.

TCRdb keeps only in-frame clones here, not all; method: immunoSEQ multiplex PCR. This sample yields some 1,100,000 clones, of which 75% to 85% are seen a single time; around 0.47% belongs to the top ten. Germline-derived CDR1 and CDR2 are SGHRS and YFSETQ. The CDR3 is 13 amino acids. Trimming pared 4 bases from V and 6 bases from J, leaving 14 bases between. The TCR comes from a man younger than 35 in good health. Some clones in this sample may be carry-over from other donors' samples. V and J are TRBV5-1 and TRBJ2-7; either TRBD1 or TRBD2 may fit D (5 bases each). Sequences were obtained from memory CD4+ T cells from PBMCs. Subset given: CD45RA-negative fraction. This CDR3 is CASSLRWGSEQYF. CDR3 DNA sequence: TGCGCCAGCAGCCTCAGGTGGGGGAGCGAGCAGTACTTC.